Described below is a single T cell receptor beta chain sequence and its context. Its target is unknown. The record originates from a study of glioma-infiltrating T cells after dendritic cell vaccination. Study information: Monocyte-derived dendritic cells, cultured approximately seven days with IL-4 and GM-CSF, were pulsed with autologous tumor lysate. Regarding the study as a whole: TCR clonality showed no direct relationship with survival.

Germline CDR1 is LGHNA and CDR2 is YNFKEQ. This CDR3 is 16 amino acids long. With 0 bases clipped from V and 5 bases from J, the junction kept 6 bases outside the gene matches. The immunoSEQ assay amplified TCRB CDR3 from up to about 2 ug DNA. This table comes from immunoSEQ multiplex PCR, and its TCRdb copy is limited to in-frame clones, with some not included. In the table there are 50,000 to 65,000 clones, more than 70% of which are singletons. Time point specified: after dendritic cell vaccination, including at tumor progression/relapse. Only patients with spare fresh-frozen tumor and over two years of follow-up were included.

The V gene is TRBV4-2, the J gene TRBJ2-5, with TRBD2 matching 10 bases. Sequenced here: blood, sampled after dendritic cell vaccination. The TCR was taken from a human donor with glioblastoma. The CDR3: CASSQEVLAGYETQYF. Written as DNA, the CDR3 is TGTGCCAGCAGCCAAGAAGTACTAGCGGGGTATGAGACCCAGTACTTC.